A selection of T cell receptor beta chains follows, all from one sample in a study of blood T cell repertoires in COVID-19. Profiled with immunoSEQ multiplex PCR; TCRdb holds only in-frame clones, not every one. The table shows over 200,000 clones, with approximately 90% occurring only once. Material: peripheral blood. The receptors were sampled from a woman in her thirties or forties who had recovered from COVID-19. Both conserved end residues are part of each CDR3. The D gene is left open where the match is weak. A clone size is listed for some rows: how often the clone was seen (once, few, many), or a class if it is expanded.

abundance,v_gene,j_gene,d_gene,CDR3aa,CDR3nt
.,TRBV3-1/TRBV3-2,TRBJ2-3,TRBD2,CASSTRLATDTQYF,TGTGCCAGCAGCACCCGACTAGCCACAGATACGCAGTATTTT
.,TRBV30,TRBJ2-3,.,CACCGRRGTDTQYF,TGTGCCTGCTGCGGCCGCCGGGGCACAGATACGCAGTATTTT
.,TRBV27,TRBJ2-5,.,CASSRLAGGTQYF,TGTGCCAGCAGCAGACTTGCCGGGGGGACCCAGTACTTC
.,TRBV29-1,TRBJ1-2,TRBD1,CSVEGPRGQGYTF,TGCAGCGTTGAGGGGCCCAGGGGGCAAGGCTACACCTTC
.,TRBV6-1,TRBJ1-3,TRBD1,CASSDRQGTISGNTIYF,TGTGCCAGCAGTGACCGACAGGGGACAATCTCTGGAAACACCATATATTTT
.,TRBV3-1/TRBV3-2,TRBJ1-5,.,CASSPTGFGSNQPQHF,TGTGCCAGCAGCCCCACAGGGTTCGGGAGCAATCAGCCCCAGCATTTT
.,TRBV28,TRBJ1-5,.,CASSPVGLGVGKNQPQHF,TGTGCCAGCAGCCCAGTCGGGTTAGGGGTGGGGAAAAATCAGCCCCAGCATTTT
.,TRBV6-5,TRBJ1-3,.,CASSYSRGGAIYF,TGTGCCAGCAGTTACTCGCGCGGGGGAGCCATATATTTT
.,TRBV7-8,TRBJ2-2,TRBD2,CASSLFRGVSSGTNTGELFF,TGTGCCAGCAGCTTATTCCGAGGAGTCTCTAGCGGGACGAACACCGGGGAGCTGTTTTTT
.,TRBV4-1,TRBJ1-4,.,CASSQVPGSNEKLFF,TGCGCCAGCAGCCAAGTGCCGGGGAGCAATGAAAAACTGTTTTTT
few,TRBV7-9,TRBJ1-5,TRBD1,CASSPGAGGSNQPQHF,TGTGCCAGCAGCCCGGGGGCAGGGGGAAGCAATCAGCCCCAGCATTTT
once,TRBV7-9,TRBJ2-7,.,CASSLEDSYEQYF,TGTGCCAGCAGCCTCGAAGACAGCTACGAGCAGTACTTC
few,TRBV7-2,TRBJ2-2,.,CASSPNYYTGELFF,TGTGCCAGCAGCCCAAACTACTACACCGGGGAGCTGTTTTTT
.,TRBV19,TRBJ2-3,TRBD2,CASSTLAGGTDTQYF,TGTGCCAGTAGTACCCTAGCGGGGGGCACAGATACGCAGTATTTT
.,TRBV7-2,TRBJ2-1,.,CASSKSRASYNEQFF,TGTGCCAGCAGCAAAAGCCGAGCCTCCTACAATGAGCAGTTCTTC
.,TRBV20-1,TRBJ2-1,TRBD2,CSASASGGYNEQFF,TGCAGTGCTAGTGCTAGCGGGGGCTACAATGAGCAGTTCTTC
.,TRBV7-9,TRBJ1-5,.,CASSFGGDQPQHF,TGTGCCAGCAGCTTTGGGGGGGACCAGCCCCAGCATTTT
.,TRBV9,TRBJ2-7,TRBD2,CASSPQAGGFWRYEQYF,TGTGCCAGCAGCCCCCAAGCGGGAGGGTTTTGGCGCTACGAGCAGTACTTC
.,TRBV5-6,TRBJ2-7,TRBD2,CASSSVDQRDYEQYF,TGTGCCAGCAGCTCGGTCGACCAGCGGGACTACGAGCAGTACTTC
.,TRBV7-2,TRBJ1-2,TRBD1,CASRGRDRGDYGYTF,TGTGCCAGCAGGGGCCGGGACAGGGGCGACTATGGCTACACCTTC
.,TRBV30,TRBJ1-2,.,CATPGGYYGYTF,TGTGCCACCCCCGGCGGGTACTATGGCTACACCTTC
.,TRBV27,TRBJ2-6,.,CASSFRGANVLTF,TGTGCCAGCAGTTTCCGTGGGGCCAACGTCCTGACTTTC
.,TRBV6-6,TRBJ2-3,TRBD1,CASSPQVLLGGLGDTQYF,TGTGCCAGCAGTCCCCAGGTGCTCCTAGGGGGCCTGGGTGATACGCAGTATTTT
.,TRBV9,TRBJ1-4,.,CASSAQGRANEKLFF,TGTGCCAGCAGCGCCCAGGGTCGGGCTAATGAAAAACTGTTTTTT
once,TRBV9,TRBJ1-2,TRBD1,CASTAGQGAGGYTF,TGTGCCAGCACCGCGGGGCAGGGGGCTGGTGGTTACACCTTC
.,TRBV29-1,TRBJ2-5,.,CSVLQETQYF,TGCAGCGTGCTACAAGAGACCCAGTACTTC
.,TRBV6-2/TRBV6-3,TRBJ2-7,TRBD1,CASSYGQGASEQYF,TGTGCCAGCAGTTACGGGCAGGGGGCTAGCGAGCAGTACTTC
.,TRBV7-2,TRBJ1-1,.,CASSRRPTNTEAFF,TGTGCCAGCAGCCGGAGACCCACGAACACTGAAGCTTTCTTT
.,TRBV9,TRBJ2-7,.,CASSVAGAYEQYF,TGTGCCAGCAGCGTAGCCGGGGCCTACGAGCAGTACTTC
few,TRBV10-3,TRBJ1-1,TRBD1,CAIRSDRDTEAFF,TGTGCCATCAGATCGGACAGGGACACTGAAGCTTTCTTT
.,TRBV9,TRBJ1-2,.,CASDGYTF,TGTGCCTCGGATGGCTACACCTTC
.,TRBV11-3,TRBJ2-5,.,CASSLGELETQYF,TGTGCCAGCAGCCTCGGGGAACTGGAGACCCAGTACTTC
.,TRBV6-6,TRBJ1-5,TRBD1,CASSEDRGLVQPQHF,TGTGCCAGCAGTGAGGACAGGGGGCTGGTTCAGCCCCAGCATTTT
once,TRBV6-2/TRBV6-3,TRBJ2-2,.,CASSPYVPGGELFF,TGTGCCAGCAGCCCATACGTGCCAGGGGGGGAGCTGTTTTTT
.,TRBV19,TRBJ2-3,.,CASSITLYDTQYF,TGTGCCAGTAGTATTACCCTCTACGATACGCAGTATTTT
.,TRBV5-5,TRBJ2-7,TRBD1,CASSLDGTGGWYEQYF,TGTGCCAGCAGCTTGGATGGGACAGGGGGCTGGTACGAGCAGTACTTC
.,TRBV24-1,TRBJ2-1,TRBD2,CATSGGWPEQFF,TGTGCCACCAGCGGGGGGTGGCCGGAGCAGTTCTTC
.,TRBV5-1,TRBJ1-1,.,CASSLGAGTEAFF,TGCGCCAGCAGCTTGGGCGCGGGGACTGAAGCTTTCTTT